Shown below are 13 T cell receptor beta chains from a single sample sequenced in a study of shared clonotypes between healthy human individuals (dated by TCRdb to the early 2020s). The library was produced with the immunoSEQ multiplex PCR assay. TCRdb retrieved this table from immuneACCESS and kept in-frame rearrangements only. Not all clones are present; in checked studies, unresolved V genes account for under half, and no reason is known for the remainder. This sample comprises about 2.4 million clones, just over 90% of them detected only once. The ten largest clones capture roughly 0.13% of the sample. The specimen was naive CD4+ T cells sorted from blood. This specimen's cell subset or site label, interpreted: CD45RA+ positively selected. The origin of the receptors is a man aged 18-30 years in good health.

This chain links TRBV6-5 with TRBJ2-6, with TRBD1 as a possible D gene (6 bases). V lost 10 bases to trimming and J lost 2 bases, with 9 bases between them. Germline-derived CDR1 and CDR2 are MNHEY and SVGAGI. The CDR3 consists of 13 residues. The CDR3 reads CATRQAGANVLTF. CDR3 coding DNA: TGTGCCACCCGACAGGCTGGGGCCAACGTCCTGACTTTC.

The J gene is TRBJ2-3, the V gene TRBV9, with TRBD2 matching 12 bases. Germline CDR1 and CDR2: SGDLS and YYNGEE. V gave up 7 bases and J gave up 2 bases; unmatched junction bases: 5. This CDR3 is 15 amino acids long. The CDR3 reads CASGLAGPLTDTQYF. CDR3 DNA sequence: TGTGCCAGCGGACTAGCGGGACCCCTCACAGATACGCAGTATTTT.

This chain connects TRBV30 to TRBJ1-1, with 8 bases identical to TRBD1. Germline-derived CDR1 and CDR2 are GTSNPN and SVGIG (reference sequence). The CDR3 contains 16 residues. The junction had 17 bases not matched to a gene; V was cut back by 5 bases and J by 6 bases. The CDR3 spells CAWGPPHRTGRAEAFF. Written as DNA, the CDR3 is TGTGCCTGGGGCCCCCCTCACAGGACAGGGAGGGCTGAAGCTTTCTTT. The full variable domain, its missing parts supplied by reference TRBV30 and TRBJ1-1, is SQTIHQWPATLVQPVGSPLSLECTVEGTSNPNLYWYRQAAGRGLQLLFYSVGIGQISSEVPQNLSASRPQDRQFILSSKKLLLSDSGFYLCAWGPPHRTGRAEAFFGQGTRLTVV.

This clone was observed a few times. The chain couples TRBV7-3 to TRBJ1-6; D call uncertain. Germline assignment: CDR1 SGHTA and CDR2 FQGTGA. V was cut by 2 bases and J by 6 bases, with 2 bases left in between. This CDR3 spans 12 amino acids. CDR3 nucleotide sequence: TGTGCCAGCAGCTTACCTAATTCACCCCTCCACTTT. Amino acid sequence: CASSLPNSPLHF.

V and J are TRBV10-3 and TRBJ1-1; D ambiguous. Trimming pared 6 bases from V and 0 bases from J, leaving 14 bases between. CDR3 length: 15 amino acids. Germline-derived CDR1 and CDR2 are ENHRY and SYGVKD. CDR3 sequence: CAIRDTGGLNTEAFF. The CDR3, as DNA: TGTGCCATCAGGGATACGGGAGGTTTGAACACTGAAGCTTTCTTT.

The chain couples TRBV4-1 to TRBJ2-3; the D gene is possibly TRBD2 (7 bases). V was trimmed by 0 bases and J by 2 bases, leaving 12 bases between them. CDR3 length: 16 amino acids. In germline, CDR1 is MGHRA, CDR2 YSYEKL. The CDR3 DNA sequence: TGCGCCAGCAGCCAAGAAGAGGGGGGGCTCACAGATACGCAGTATTTT. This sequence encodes CASSQEEGGLTDTQYF.

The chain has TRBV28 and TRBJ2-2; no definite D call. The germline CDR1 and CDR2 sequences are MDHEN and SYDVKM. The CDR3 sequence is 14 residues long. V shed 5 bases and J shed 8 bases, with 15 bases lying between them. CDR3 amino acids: CASSLTPTLGELFF. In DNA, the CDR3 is TGTGCCAGCAGTCTCACACCTACACTGGGGGAGCTGTTTTTT.

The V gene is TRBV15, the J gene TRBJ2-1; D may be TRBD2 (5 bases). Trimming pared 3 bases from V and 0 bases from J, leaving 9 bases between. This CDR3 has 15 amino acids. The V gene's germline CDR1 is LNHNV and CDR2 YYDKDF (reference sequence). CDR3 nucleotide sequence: TGTGCCACCAGCAGTCGGGGTAACTCCTACAATGAGCAGTTCTTC. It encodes CATSSRGNSYNEQFF.

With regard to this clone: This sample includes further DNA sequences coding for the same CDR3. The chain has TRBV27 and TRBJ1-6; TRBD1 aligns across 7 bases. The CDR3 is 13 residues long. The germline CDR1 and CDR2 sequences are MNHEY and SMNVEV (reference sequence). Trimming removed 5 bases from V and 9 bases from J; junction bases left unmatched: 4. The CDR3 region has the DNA TGTGCCAGCAGTCGACAGGGTAGTTCACCCCTCCACTTT. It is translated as CASSRQGSSPLHF.

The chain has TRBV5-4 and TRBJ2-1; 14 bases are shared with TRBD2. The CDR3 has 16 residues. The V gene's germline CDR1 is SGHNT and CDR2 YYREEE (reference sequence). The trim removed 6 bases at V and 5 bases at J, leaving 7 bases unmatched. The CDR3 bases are TGTGCCAGCACCGCCGGGGGACTAGCGGGAGACAATGAGCAGTTCTTC. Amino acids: CASTAGGLAGDNEQFF.

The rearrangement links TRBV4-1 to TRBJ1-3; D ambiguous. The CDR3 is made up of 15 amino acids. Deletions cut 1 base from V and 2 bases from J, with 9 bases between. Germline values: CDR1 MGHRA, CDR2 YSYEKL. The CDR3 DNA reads TGCGCCAGCAGCCAAGTCTACGGGACTGGAAACACCATATATTTT. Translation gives CASSQVYGTGNTIYF.

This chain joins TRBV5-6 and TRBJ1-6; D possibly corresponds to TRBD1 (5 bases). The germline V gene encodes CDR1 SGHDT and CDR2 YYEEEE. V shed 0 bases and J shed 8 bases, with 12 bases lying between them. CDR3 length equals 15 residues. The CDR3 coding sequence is TGTGCCAGCAGCTTGGCCGGGACTAGCCATTCACCCCTCCACTTT. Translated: CASSLAGTSHSPLHF.

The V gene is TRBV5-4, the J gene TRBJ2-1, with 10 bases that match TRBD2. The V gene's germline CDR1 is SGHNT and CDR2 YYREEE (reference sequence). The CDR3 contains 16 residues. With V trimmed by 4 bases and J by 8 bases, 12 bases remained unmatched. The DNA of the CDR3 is TGTGCCAGCAGCCCCACGAGCGGGGGGGCCTTCCATGAGCAGTTCTTC. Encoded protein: CASSPTSGGAFHEQFF.